This T cell receptor (beta chain) was recorded in a study of T cells expressing NK-cell markers. Whole-study findings and limits: A range of about 1.0-8% of CD8+ T cells consisted of dominant NKG2C+ clonotypes in several donors.

Notes on this clonotype: The target antigen is unknown.

TCRdb re-called the 5' RACE reads; every CDR3 protein appears as one record, without DNA. The sample has roughly 280,000 distinct CDR3 sequences, and its top ten clones hold 0.39%. The source of this sequence is a man between 18 and 35 years old in good health. The sample consisted of blood T cells: a sorted CD56 or NKG2C T cell subset, CD4+ or CD8+ T cells, or bulk PBMC T cells (not recorded which).

The CDR3 reads CASSFAGGGQPQHF. The chain is built from TRBV11-2 and TRBJ1-5; TCRdb designates TRBD1, a call that cannot be tested without DNA. The CDR3 contains 14 residues. CDR1 and CDR2 (germline): SGHAT, FQNNGV.